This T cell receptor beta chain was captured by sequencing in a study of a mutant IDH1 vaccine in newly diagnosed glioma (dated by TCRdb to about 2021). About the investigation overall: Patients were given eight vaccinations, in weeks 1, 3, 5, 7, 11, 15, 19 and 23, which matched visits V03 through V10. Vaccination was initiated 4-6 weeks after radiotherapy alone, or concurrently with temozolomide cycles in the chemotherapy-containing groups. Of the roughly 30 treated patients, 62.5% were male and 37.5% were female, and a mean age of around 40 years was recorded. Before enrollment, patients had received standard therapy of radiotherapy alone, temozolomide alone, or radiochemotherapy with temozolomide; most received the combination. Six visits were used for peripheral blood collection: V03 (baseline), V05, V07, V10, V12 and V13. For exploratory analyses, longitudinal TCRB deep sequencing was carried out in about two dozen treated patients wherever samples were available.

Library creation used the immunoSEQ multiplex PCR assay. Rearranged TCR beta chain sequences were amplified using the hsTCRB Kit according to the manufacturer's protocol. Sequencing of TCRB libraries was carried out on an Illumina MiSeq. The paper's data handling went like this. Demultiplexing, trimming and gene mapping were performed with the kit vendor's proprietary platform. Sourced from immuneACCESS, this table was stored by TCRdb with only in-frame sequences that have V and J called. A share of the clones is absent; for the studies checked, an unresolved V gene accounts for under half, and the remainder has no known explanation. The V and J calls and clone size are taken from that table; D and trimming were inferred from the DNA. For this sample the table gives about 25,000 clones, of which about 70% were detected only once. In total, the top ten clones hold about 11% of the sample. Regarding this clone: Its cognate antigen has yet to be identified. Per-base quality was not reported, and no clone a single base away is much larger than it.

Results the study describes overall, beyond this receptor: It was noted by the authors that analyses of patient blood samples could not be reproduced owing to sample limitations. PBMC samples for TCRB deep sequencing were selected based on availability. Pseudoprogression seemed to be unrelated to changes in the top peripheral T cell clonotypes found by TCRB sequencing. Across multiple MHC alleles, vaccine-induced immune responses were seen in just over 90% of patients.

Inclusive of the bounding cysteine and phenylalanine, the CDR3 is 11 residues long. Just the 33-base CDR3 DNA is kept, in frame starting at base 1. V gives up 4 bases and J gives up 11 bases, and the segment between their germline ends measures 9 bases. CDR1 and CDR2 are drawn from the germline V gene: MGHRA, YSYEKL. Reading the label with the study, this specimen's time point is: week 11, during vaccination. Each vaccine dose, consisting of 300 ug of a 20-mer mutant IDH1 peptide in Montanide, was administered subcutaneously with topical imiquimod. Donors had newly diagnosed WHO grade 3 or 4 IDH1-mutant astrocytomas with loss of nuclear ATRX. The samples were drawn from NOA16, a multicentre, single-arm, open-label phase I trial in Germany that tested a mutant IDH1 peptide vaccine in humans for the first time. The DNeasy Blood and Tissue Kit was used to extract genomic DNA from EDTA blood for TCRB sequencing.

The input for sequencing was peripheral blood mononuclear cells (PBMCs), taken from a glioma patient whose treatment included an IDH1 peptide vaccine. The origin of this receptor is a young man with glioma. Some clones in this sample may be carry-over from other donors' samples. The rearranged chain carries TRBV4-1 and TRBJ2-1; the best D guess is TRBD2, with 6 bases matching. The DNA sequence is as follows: TGCGCCAGCAGCCTGGGGGGACAGCAGTTCTTC. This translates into CASSLGGQQFF.